The 7 T cell receptor beta chains listed next were all sequenced from one sample in a study of blood T cell repertoires in COVID-19. Profiling relied on immunoSEQ multiplex PCR, and the TCRdb table lists in-frame clones only, not all of them. Here the sample spans approximately 300,000 clones, roughly nine tenths being singletons. Sequencing was done on a sample of PBMCs or T cells enriched from blood (not recorded which). The receptors here all came from a woman younger than 45 who had been exposed to COVID-19.

The chain links TRBV27 to TRBJ2-3; tentative D call: TRBD2 (6 bases). The CDR3 contains 16 residues. CDR1 is MNHEY, CDR2 SMNVEV, per germline (reference sequence). V lost 5 bases, J lost 6 bases, and 21 bases lay in between. The CDR3 DNA is TGTGCCAGCAGTCGTTTACGTTTTAGCGCGGGGGATACGCAGTATTTT. This codes for CASSRLRFSAGDTQYF.

The rearrangement joins TRBV5-5 to TRBJ2-2; tentatively, D is TRBD2 (6 bases). The CDR3 loop spans 15 amino acids. V was clipped by 4 bases and J by 4 bases, with 14 bases between them. Germline CDR1 SGHKS, CDR2 YYEKEE (reference sequence). CDR3 in DNA: TGTGCCAGCAGCGGTAGGGGCGGGGTCACCGGGGAGCTGTTTTTT. Translation gives CASSGRGGVTGELFF.

V is TRBV7-9 and J is TRBJ1-2, with D perhaps TRBD1 (5 bases). Germline loops: CDR1 SEHNR, CDR2 FQNEAQ (reference sequence). V lost 5 bases and J 1 base, leaving 11 bases between the germline ends. The CDR3 spans 14 residues. The CDR3 nucleotides read TGTGCCAGCAGCCAAAAGGGGAATAACTATGGCTACACCTTC. It yields the protein CASSQKGNNYGYTF.

The V call is TRBV5-4, the J call TRBJ2-5, with 7 bases identical to TRBD2. V lost 3 bases and J lost 7; bases outside the gene matches: 12. CDR1 is SGHNT, CDR2 YYREEE, per germline (reference sequence). CDR3 size: 15 residues. CDR3: CASSSRDYQLGTQYF. The CDR3 DNA sequence: TGTGCCAGCAGCTCGAGGGACTACCAATTAGGGACCCAGTACTTC.

This rearrangement joins TRBV12-3 or TRBV12-4 to TRBJ1-6, with TRBD1 identical over 9 bases. CDR3 length: 11 residues. The ends lost 6 bases at V and 17 bases at J; junction bases unmatched: 5. The chain's CDR3 is CASRYRGHIHF. In DNA form, the CDR3 reads TGTGCCAGCAGGTACAGGGGGCACATCCACTTT.

This clone was seen just once. V and J are TRBV10-3 and TRBJ2-2, with D uncertain. This CDR3 has 16 residues. From germline, CDR1 is ENHRY and CDR2 SYGVKD. Trimming pared 0 bases from V and 5 bases from J, leaving 13 bases between. The CDR3 DNA reads TGTGCCATCAGTGAGTCGAGGAAACGGGTAACCGGGGAGCTGTTTTTT. Translation gives CAISESRKRVTGELFF.

The V and J genes are TRBV19 and TRBJ1-6; 7 nucleotides align to TRBD1. V was clipped by 3 bases and J by 7 bases; unmatched bases: 6. The germline gives CDR1 LNHDA, CDR2 SQIVND (reference sequence). The CDR3 contains 15 residues. The CDR3 DNA reads TGTGCCAGTAGTATGAACAGGGGTGGAAATTCACCCCTCCACTTT. Its translation: CASSMNRGGNSPLHF.